Each of the 7 T cell receptor beta chains below was sequenced from the same sample in a study of a mutant IDH1 vaccine in newly diagnosed glioma. Some clones are missing from TCRdb's copy, which holds only in-frame ones; the method was immunoSEQ multiplex PCR. The data show some 60,000 clones, with about 80% seen just once and about 3.8% held by the top ten. No antigen has been identified for these receptors. Noted time point: week 11, during vaccination. Alongside topical imiquimod, each dose of vaccine comprised 300 ug of mutant IDH1 20-mer peptide. The material was PBMCs, obtained from a glioma patient whose treatment included an IDH1 peptide vaccine. Source of these receptors: a man in his thirties or forties with glioma.

This chain connects TRBV29-1 to TRBJ1-1; D might be TRBD1 (5 bases). The CDR3 sequence is 15 residues long. From germline, CDR1 is SQVTM and CDR2 ANQGSEA. V was pared by 0 bases and J by 1 base, with 12 bases between. CDR3: CSVEESGRENTEAFF. The CDR3 coding sequence is TGCAGCGTTGAAGAAAGTGGCAGGGAGAACACTGAAGCTTTCTTT.

This clone was seen a handful of times. The rearrangement joins TRBV5-4 to TRBJ2-7, with D hard to call. Per germline, CDR1 SGHNT and CDR2 YYREEE (reference sequence). The CDR3 sequence is 14 residues long. Trimming removed 0 bases from V and 5 bases from J, with 12 bases in between. The CDR3 sequence is CASSLDWLDDEQYF. CDR3 nucleotide sequence: TGTGCCAGCAGCTTGGATTGGCTAGACGACGAGCAGTACTTC.

The sample holds one count of this clone. The chain employs TRBV7-9 and TRBJ1-2; 7 bases align to TRBD1. The CDR3 loop spans 16 amino acids. With V trimmed by 4 bases and J by 4 bases, 12 bases remained unmatched. Looked up from germline, CDR1 is SEHNR and CDR2 is FQNEAQ (reference sequence). CDR3 nucleotides: TGTGCCAGCAGCTCCCCGGACAGGCAAGAGTCCTATGGCTACACCTTC. As protein: CASSSPDRQESYGYTF.

This clone was detected only a few times. CDR3 DNA: TGTGCCAGCAGTGAGGGCATACCTCCTGGCGAAAAACTGTTTTTT. Amino acids: CASSEGIPPGEKLFF. The chain links TRBV2 to TRBJ1-4; D not resolved. The V and J ends lost 3 bases and 8 bases respectively, with 16 bases between them. Germline V gene sequence: CDR1 SNHLY, CDR2 FYNNEI. CDR3 length equals 15 residues.

The rearrangement links TRBV5-4 to TRBJ2-1; 8 nucleotides match TRBD2. Trimming at V came to 1 base and at J to 6 bases, leaving 6 bases not matched to a gene. CDR1 and CDR2 (germline): SGHNT, YYREEE (reference sequence). The CDR3 extends over 15 amino acids. The CDR3 is CASSLIGGGLNEQFF. CDR3 nucleotide sequence: TGTGCCAGCAGCTTGATAGGCGGGGGGCTCAATGAGCAGTTCTTC. Combining the CDR3 with reference TRBV5-4 and TRBJ2-1 gives the whole variable domain ETGVTQSPTHLIKTRGQQVTLRCSSQSGHNTVSWYQQALGQGPQFIFQYYREEENGRGNFPPRFSGLQFPNYSSELNVNALELDDSALYLCASSLIGGGLNEQFFGPGTRLTVL.

The chain carries TRBV2 and TRBJ2-3, with TRBD1 matching 10 bases. Germline lookup yields CDR1 SNHLY and CDR2 FYNNEI. CDR3 length: 15 residues. The junction had 7 bases not matched to a gene; V was cut back by 10 bases and J by 0 bases. As DNA, the CDR3 is TGTGCCACCTCAGGACAGGGGGTCAGCACAGATACGCAGTATTTT. Its protein product is CATSGQGVSTDTQYF.

This clone was counted only a few times. The chain carries TRBV11-2 and TRBJ2-5, with 8 bases aligning to TRBD2. Trimming at V came to 5 bases and at J to 5 bases, leaving 13 bases not matched to a gene. The length of the CDR3 is 16 residues. Germline CDR1 is SGHAT and CDR2 is FQNNGV. The CDR3 nucleotides are TGTGCCAGCAGCCCACCCCGGGGGGGTGAGGGGGAGACCCAGTACTTC. This encodes CASSPPRGGEGETQYF. The variable domain in full, completed from reference TRBV11-2 and TRBJ2-5, reads EAGVAQSPRYKIIEKRQSVAFWCNPISGHATLYWYQQILGQGPKLLIQFQNNGVVDDSQLPKDRFSAERLKGVDSTLKIQPAKLEDSAVYLCASSPPRGGEGETQYFGPGTRLLVL.